The next 15 T cell receptor beta chains were all read from a single sample in a study of CD4+ T cells in melanoma (dated by TCRdb to 2021 to 2024). Library preparation used the immunoSEQ multiplex PCR assay. Entries here come from immuneACCESS through TCRdb and include only in-frame sequences with V and J called. Some clones fail to appear in such tables; in the studies checked, an unresolved V gene covers under half of the shortfall, and the cause of the remainder is unknown. The sample table shows some 110,000 clones, and approximately 90% are seen once. The ten largest clonotypes hold 3% to 4% of the sample. Sequenced material: peripheral blood. Every receptor here comes from a human donor with melanoma.

The chain employs TRBV28 and TRBJ1-1, with D unresolved. The V end was cut by 7 bases, the J end by 5 bases, with 11 bases between. This CDR3 region has 12 residues. Germline-derived CDR1 and CDR2 are MDHEN and SYDVKM. The CDR3 protein is CASKFRRTEAFF. The DNA of the CDR3 is TGTGCCAGCAAGTTCCGTAGGACTGAAGCTTTCTTT.

This chain uses TRBV9 with TRBJ2-3; 13 bases agree with TRBD2. The CDR3 consists of 15 residues. V lost 3 bases, J lost 3 bases, and 1 base stayed unmatched. CDR1 is SGDLS and CDR2 is YYNGEE in the germline V gene. CDR3 DNA sequence: TGTGCCAGCAGCGCGGGACTAGCGGGGACAGATACGCAGTATTTT. Amino acid sequence: CASSAGLAGTDTQYF.

This chain links TRBV21-1 with TRBJ1-5. TRBV21-1 is flagged as a pseudogene. The CDR3 runs 17 residues. CDR3 sequence: CASSKAGGRESHQPQHF. CDR3 sequence (DNA): TGTGCCAGCAGCAAAGCGGGGGGCAGGGAATCCCACCAGCCCCAGCATTTT.

The chain is built from TRBV27 and TRBJ2-1; tentative D call: TRBD2 (7 bases). The CDR3 extends over 14 amino acids. Germline lookup yields CDR1 MNHEY and CDR2 SMNVEV (reference sequence). The germline V and J ends were trimmed by 8 bases and 1 base, with 12 bases remaining between them. CDR3 loop: CASRRGQSYNEQFF. The CDR3 nucleotides are TGTGCCAGCCGGCGGGGGCAGTCCTACAATGAGCAGTTCTTC.

A single count supports this clone. The chain is built from TRBV5-4 and TRBJ1-4, with D possibly matching TRBD1 (5 bases). The germline V and J ends were trimmed by 0 bases and 4 bases, with 10 bases remaining between them. The CDR3 contains 15 residues. CDR1 and CDR2 (germline): SGHNT, YYREEE (reference sequence). As DNA, the CDR3 is TGTGCCAGCAGCTTGGCGCAGGGTGGTAATGAAAAACTGTTTTTT. Translating gives CASSLAQGGNEKLFF.

The chain joins TRBV4-1 to TRBJ2-2, with D uncertain. V was trimmed by 6 bases and J by 6 bases, leaving 8 bases between them. The germline gives CDR1 MGHRA, CDR2 YSYEKL. The CDR3 spans 12 residues. The CDR3 sequence: CASSWLSGELFF. The CDR3 DNA sequence: TGCGCCAGCAGTTGGTTGTCCGGGGAGCTGTTTTTT.

The gene calls are TRBV4-3 and TRBJ2-1, with 9 bases fitting TRBD2. V lost 4 bases to trimming and J lost 7 bases; unmatched junction nucleotides: 8. This CDR3 comprises 15 residues. CDR1 is LGHNA, CDR2 YSLEER, per germline. CDR3 nucleotide sequence: TGCGCCAGCAGCCCCCTGACTAGCGGACAAAATGAGCAGTTCTTC. Protein product: CASSPLTSGQNEQFF.

Only one count was recorded for this clone. This chain uses TRBV7-9 with TRBJ1-5; D unresolved. This CDR3 region has 14 residues. CDR1 is SEHNR, CDR2 FQNEAQ, per germline (reference sequence). Trimming cost V 4 bases and J 5 bases, with 12 bases left between them. CDR3 in DNA: TGTGCCAGCAGCTCGGACGGAAAGCATCAGCCCCAGCATTTT. Protein sequence: CASSSDGKHQPQHF.

This clone was picked up one time. This chain links TRBV7-2 with TRBJ2-7, with TRBD2 identical over 11 bases. This CDR3 is 16 amino acids long. Germline CDR1 SGHTA, CDR2 FQGNSA. J was trimmed by 2 bases and V by 4 bases; bases with no gene match: 7. CDR3 loop: CASSYDSTSGAYEQYF. The CDR3 nucleotides read TGTGCCAGCAGCTACGACTCGACTAGCGGGGCCTACGAGCAGTACTTC.

This clone turned up a few times. The chain recombines TRBV6-1 with TRBJ1-5; D unclear. From germline, CDR1 is MNHNS and CDR2 SASEGT. With 4 bases removed from V and 5 bases from J, the gap between germline ends came to 6 bases. This CDR3 is built from 12 residues. CDR3 DNA sequence: TGTGCCAGCAGTGCCTGGGATCAGCCCCAGCATTTT. Amino acids: CASSAWDQPQHF.

The CDR3 DNA reads as TGTGCCAGCAGGAGGGATATGAACACTGAAGCTTTCTTT. Translation: CASRRDMNTEAFF. The chain combines TRBV7-6 with TRBJ1-1; the D is unclear. The V end was cut by 6 bases, the J end by 0 bases, with 8 bases between. Germline CDR1 is SGHVS and CDR2 is FNYEAQ. The CDR3 runs to 13 residues.

The J gene is TRBJ2-5, the V gene TRBV7-2; a weak D match, TRBD2 (6 bases). From germline, CDR1 is SGHTA and CDR2 FQGNSA. With 3 bases removed from V and 5 bases from J, the gap between germline ends came to 13 bases. The CDR3 is made up of 14 amino acids. As DNA, the CDR3 is TGTGCCAGCAGCTTTCGCCTAGCGTCGGAGACCCAGTACTTC. Translated: CASSFRLASETQYF.

This clone was detected only a few times. The chain carries TRBV6-1 and TRBJ1-3; no definite D call. The CDR3 is 12 residues long. The V and J ends lost 5 bases and 2 bases respectively, with 4 bases between them. Germline V gives CDR1 MNHNS, CDR2 SASEGT. DNA for the CDR3: TGTGCCAGCAGTCCAACTGGAAACACCATATATTTT. Protein sequence: CASSPTGNTIYF.

Notes on this clone: This specimen includes other DNA sequences encoding the same CDR3. CDR3: CASSAGEQMNTEAFF. The CDR3 DNA follows: TGTGCCAGCAGTGCCGGTGAACAGATGAACACTGAAGCTTTCTTT. The V gene is TRBV5-4, the J gene TRBJ1-1; D uncertain. Trimming cost V 5 bases and J 0 bases, with 14 bases left between them. From germline, CDR1 is SGHNT and CDR2 YYREEE (reference sequence). The CDR3 is 15 residues long.

The chain combines TRBV7-2 with TRBJ2-3; 8 nucleotides match TRBD1. CDR1 SGHTA and CDR2 FQGNSA come from the germline V gene. CDR3 length: 16 residues. V lost 5 bases and J lost 2; bases outside the gene matches: 9. DNA for the CDR3: TGTGCCAGCAGCCTAACAGGGGGTCGGAACACAGATACGCAGTATTTT. It yields the protein CASSLTGGRNTDTQYF.